A single T cell receptor beta chain is shown here with its context. Its antigen is unidentified. The trim removed 3 bases at V and 1 base at J, leaving 13 bases unmatched. Germline CDR1 and CDR2: SGHDN and FVKESK. CDR3 length equals 18 residues. The record originates from a study of cytomegalovirus exposure and HLA in healthy donors. Study-level results: Cytomegalovirus-associated status was assigned to 150 to 200 TCR beta chains. TCR beta chain V- and J-gene trimming was linked, in a later analysis, to a missense variant in DCLRE1C.

Both 60 Vbeta primers and 13 Jbeta primers went into the PCR. Authors' analysis steps: About 9.9 million shared chains were among around 80 million unique TCR beta chains counted in a later analysis. The protocol was immunoSEQ multiplex PCR, while the TCRdb copy is restricted to in-frame clones and leaves out a portion. The DNA gave D and trimming, while V, J and clone size come from that table. The repertoire holds about 83,000 clones, 65% to 75% seen once, with around 4.3% in the top ten. Specimen: PBMCs. The TCR originated in a man between 60 and 70 years old in good health and CMV-seronegative. The rearrangement uses TRBV14 and TRBJ1-1, with TRBD1 matching over 8 bases. CDR3 in amino acids: CASSQNLRGPSGNTEAFF. The CDR3 nucleotides are TGTGCCAGCAGCCAGAACCTCAGGGGGCCCTCCGGGAACACTGAAGCTTTCTTT.